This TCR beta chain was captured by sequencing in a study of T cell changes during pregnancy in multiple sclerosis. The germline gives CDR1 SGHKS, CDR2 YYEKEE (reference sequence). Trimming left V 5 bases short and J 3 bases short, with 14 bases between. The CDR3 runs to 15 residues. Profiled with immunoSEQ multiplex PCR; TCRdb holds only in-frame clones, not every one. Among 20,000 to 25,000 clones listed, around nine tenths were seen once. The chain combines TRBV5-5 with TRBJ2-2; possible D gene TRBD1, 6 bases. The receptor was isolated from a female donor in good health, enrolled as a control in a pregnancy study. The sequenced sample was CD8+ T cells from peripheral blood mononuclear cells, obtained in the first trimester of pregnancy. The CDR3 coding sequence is TGTGCCAGCAGGGGGTCGGGACACCACACCGGGGAGCTGTTTTTT. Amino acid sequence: CASRGSGHHTGELFF.